These 29 T cell receptor beta chains originate from one sample sequenced in a study of beta chain features in type 1 diabetes. Overall study results and limits: People with Type 1 diabetes carried modestly yet significantly shorter TCRB CDR3s in all four CD4+ subsets.

Which antigens these TCRs recognize remains unknown. The study reverse transcribed the entire isolated RNA, so it sequenced expressed TCRB transcripts. This table comes from immunoSEQ multiplex PCR, and its TCRdb copy is limited to in-frame clones, with some not included. Among more than 550,000 clones, over 11% were seen once, and the ten largest hold just under 0.04%. The specimen was naive CD4+ T cells from blood. Receptors originate from a man between 18 and 35 years old with type 1 diabetes.

The chain uses TRBV7-9 and TRBJ2-7; no firm D call. The CDR3 spans 14 residues. The germline V gene encodes CDR1 SEHNR and CDR2 FQNEAQ (reference sequence). V was clipped by 1 base and J by 1 base, with 8 bases between them. Here the CDR3 DNA reads TGTGCCAGCAGCTTAGTGGCGGATTCCTACGAGCAGTACTTC. Residues: CASSLVADSYEQYF.

Of note for this clone: Other DNA sequences in this sample translate to the same CDR3. V and J are TRBV5-1 and TRBJ1-2; D is unresolved. The length of the CDR3 is 13 residues. Trimming left V 0 bases short and J 6 bases short, with 9 bases between. Germline-derived CDR1 and CDR2 are SGHRS and YFSETQ. The CDR3: CASSLGLSDGYTF. The CDR3 bases are TGCGCCAGCAGCTTGGGCCTCAGTGATGGCTACACCTTC. The full variable domain, in which reference TRBV5-1 and TRBJ1-2 provide the parts outside the CDR3, is KAGVTQTPRYLIKTRGQQVTLSCSPISGHRSVSWYQQTPGQGLQFLFEYFSETQRNKGNFPGRFSGRQFSNSRSEMNVSTLELGDSALYLCASSLGLSDGYTFGSGTRLTVV.

V usage is TRBV7-3 and J usage is TRBJ1-1, with D tentatively TRBD1 (5 bases). Germline loops: CDR1 SGHTA, CDR2 FQGTGA. Trimming shortened V by 2 bases and J by 5 bases, and 15 bases separated the two germline ends. The CDR3 contains 15 residues. CDR3 residues: CASSLHGGLGTEAFF. CDR3 bases: TGTGCCAGCAGCTTACATGGGGGTTTAGGTACTGAAGCTTTCTTT.

The chain recombines TRBV19 with TRBJ2-5; 15 positions agree with TRBD2. Germline CDR1 is LNHDA and CDR2 is SQIVND (reference sequence). This CDR3 spans 16 amino acids. J lost 5 bases, V lost 8 bases, and 9 bases had no gene match. CDR3 DNA sequence: TGTGCCAGTGGTCCGGGACTAGCGGGGGGACTCGAGACCCAGTACTTC. Its translation: CASGPGLAGGLETQYF.

This clone showed up just a few times. V gene TRBV19 combines with J gene TRBJ2-2; TRBD1 agrees at 7 bases. The CDR3 totals 15 residues. CDR1 LNHDA and CDR2 SQIVND come from the germline V gene (reference sequence). Trimming took 11 bases from V and 4 from J; bases not matched to a gene: 13. The CDR3 nucleotides are TGTGCCTCCCGGAGCAGGGGGAGAGGCACCGGGGAGCTGTTTTTT. Protein product: CASRSRGRGTGELFF.

The chain is built from TRBV10-3 and TRBJ2-1, with 7 bases fitting TRBD1. This CDR3 is 15 amino acids long. CDR1 and CDR2 (germline): ENHRY, SYGVKD. V lost 6 bases and J lost 8; bases outside the gene matches: 13. CDR3 sequence reads: CAISALETGTYEQFF. DNA for the CDR3: TGTGCCATCAGCGCCTTGGAGACAGGGACGTATGAGCAGTTCTTC.

This rearrangement joins TRBV25-1 to TRBJ1-5; D is undetermined. The V end was cut by 3 bases, the J end by 3 bases, with 6 bases between. This CDR3 region has 13 residues. Germline CDR1 is MGHDK and CDR2 is SYGVNS. CDR3 DNA sequence: TGTGCCAGCAGTGAGACCCTCAATCAGCCCCAGCATTTT. Translating it yields CASSETLNQPQHF.

This clone was seen a few times. V usage is TRBV7-9 and J usage is TRBJ2-3, with D possibly TRBD1 on 5 matching bases. The ends were cut back, 5 bases at V and 0 bases at J, with 15 bases in the middle. Germline CDR1 SEHNR, CDR2 FQNEAQ (reference sequence). The CDR3 consists of 16 residues. The CDR3 nucleotides are TGTGCCAGCAGCCATTATGGGGCCGTTAGCACAGATACGCAGTATTTT. Translated: CASSHYGAVSTDTQYF.

The rearrangement links TRBV5-6 to TRBJ2-1, with 7 bases that match TRBD2. CDR3 length: 12 amino acids. CDR1 is SGHDT, CDR2 YYEEEE, per germline. V trimming: 7 bases; J trimming: 9 bases; junction bases outside the gene matches: 7. This CDR3 is CASSAGVVEQFF. CDR3 bases: TGTGCCAGCTCCGCGGGGGTGGTTGAGCAGTTCTTC.

V and J are TRBV7-2 and TRBJ2-7; D not certain. Germline V lookup: CDR1 SGHTA, CDR2 FQGNSA. This CDR3 is 15 amino acids long. V gave up 5 bases and J gave up 0 bases, with 14 bases separating them. CDR3 region: CASSALGGGSYEQYF. CDR3 DNA sequence: TGTGCCAGCAGCGCTCTTGGCGGTGGCTCCTACGAGCAGTACTTC.

This clone was seen only a few times. V and J are TRBV29-1 and TRBJ1-1; perhaps TRBD1 as D (5 bases). The CDR3 extends over 12 amino acids. The V gene lost 7 bases and the J gene lost 1 base, with 10 bases spanning the gap. The V gene's germline CDR1 is SQVTM and CDR2 ANQGSEA. The CDR3 region has the DNA TGCAGCGGTCGGGGACCGAACACTGAAGCTTTCTTT. Translation gives CSGRGPNTEAFF. The full variable domain, with the rest looked up from reference TRBV29-1 and TRBJ1-1, is SAVISQKPSRDICQRGTSLTIQCQVDSQVTMMFWYRQQPGQSLTLIATANQGSEATYESGFVIDKFPISRPNLTFSTLTVSNMSPEDSSIYLCSGRGPNTEAFFGQGTRLTVV.

In DNA form, the CDR3 reads TGTGCCAGTAGTATGCGAGGGTTTTCTAGCGGGTCCTCCACCCAGTACTTC. Translating gives CASSMRGFSSGSSTQYF. The rearrangement joins TRBV19 to TRBJ2-5, with 8 bases lining up with TRBD2. The junction had 17 bases not matched to a gene; V was cut back by 3 bases and J by 8 bases. Germline CDR1 is LNHDA and CDR2 is SQIVND (reference sequence). This CDR3 is built from 17 residues.

This clone has a handful of counts. The J gene is TRBJ2-5, the V gene TRBV5-1; 8 bases fit TRBD2. This CDR3 comprises 16 residues. The germline gives CDR1 SGHRS, CDR2 YFSETQ. Trimming took 0 bases from V and 1 from J; bases not matched to a gene: 5. The CDR3 reads CASSLVAGGIQETQYF. The CDR3 DNA sequence: TGCGCCAGCAGCTTGGTGGCGGGGGGTATCCAAGAGACCCAGTACTTC.

This clone was observed a few times. The V call is TRBV30, the J call TRBJ1-2, with 8 bases aligning to TRBD1. The trim removed 5 bases at V and 4 bases at J, leaving 12 bases unmatched. This CDR3 spans 15 amino acids. Germline V gene lookup returns CDR1 GTSNPN and CDR2 SVGIG (reference sequence). Here the CDR3 DNA reads TGTGCCTGGGAAGGCAGGGGGCCCTTGGTCTATGGCTACACCTTC. It is translated as CAWEGRGPLVYGYTF.

The chain carries TRBV10-3 and TRBJ1-1; 7 bases line up with TRBD1. The CDR3 is made up of 14 amino acids. Trimming removed 5 bases from V and 1 base from J; junction bases left unmatched: 4. Germline loops: CDR1 ENHRY, CDR2 SYGVKD. This CDR3 reads CAISRDRTNTEAFF. The DNA of the CDR3 is TGTGCCATCAGTCGGGACAGAACGAACACTGAAGCTTTCTTT.

This clone showed up just a few times. The CDR3 DNA follows: TGTGCCAGCAGCAGCCGGGACAGGGTCGCTGGAAACACCATATATTTT. Residues: CASSSRDRVAGNTIYF. The rearrangement uses TRBV9 and TRBJ1-3; 9 bases align to TRBD1. CDR1 is SGDLS and CDR2 is YYNGEE in the germline V gene. The CDR3 contains 16 residues. V shed 4 bases, J shed 2 bases, and the junction held 7 bases outside the gene matches.

V and J are TRBV6-1 and TRBJ1-5; D call uncertain. V lost 7 bases, J lost 0 bases, and 13 bases lay in between. Germline loops: CDR1 MNHNS, CDR2 SASEGT. CDR3 length: 15 residues. CDR3 DNA: TGTGCCAGCACCCTACCGACGGATAGCAATCAGCCCCAGCATTTT. Its translation is CASTLPTDSNQPQHF.

This clone was found a few times. This chain links TRBV28 with TRBJ1-2; D remains unclear. CDR3 length: 14 residues. V lost 8 bases to trimming and J lost 4 bases, with 17 bases between them. Germline V gives CDR1 MDHEN, CDR2 SYDVKM. The CDR3 sequence is CASWNLGLSYGYTF. The CDR3 nucleotides are TGTGCCAGCTGGAACCTCGGACTTTCCTATGGCTACACCTTC.

This sequence joins TRBV6-4 and TRBJ2-6; 7 bases are a match to TRBD1. V was pared by 6 bases and J by 2 bases, with 10 bases of the junction left unmatched. The CDR3 length is 17 residues. Germline CDR1 reads MRHNA; CDR2 reads SNTAGT. CDR3 amino acids: CASRIQGPSPGANVLTF. Here the CDR3 DNA reads TGTGCCAGCAGGATACAGGGGCCAAGCCCTGGGGCCAACGTCCTGACTTTC.

This clone showed up just a few times. This chain connects TRBV23-1 to TRBJ2-7, with unresolved D. TRBV23-1 is an ORF, and what it does is uncertain. Deletions cut 6 bases from V and 7 bases from J, with 19 bases between. This CDR3 region has 14 residues. In DNA form, the CDR3 reads TGCGCCAGCAGCCACCCTAGGCTTTGTTGGGAGCAGTACTTC. Its translation: CASSHPRLCWEQYF.

The chain recombines TRBV30 with TRBJ2-2, with TRBD1 identical over 11 bases. After removal of 1 base from V and 13 bases from J, the junction contained 20 bases not matched to a gene. The germline V gene has CDR1 GTSNPN and CDR2 SVGIG (reference sequence). The CDR3 spans 18 residues. As DNA, the CDR3 is TGTGCCTGGAGTGCCAAACCGGGACAGGGGGTGCCCAATGGTTGGCTGTTTTTT. Its protein is CAWSAKPGQGVPNGWLFF.

A few counts support this clone. Within the sample, other DNA sequences also encode this same CDR3. The genes are TRBV7-9 and TRBJ2-3, with TRBD1 matching 9 bases. The J segment lost 0 bases and the V segment lost 3 bases, leaving 1 base of the junction unmatched. From germline, CDR1 is SEHNR and CDR2 FQNEAQ (reference sequence). This CDR3 comprises 15 residues. DNA of the CDR3: TGTGCCAGCAGCTTGGGGACAGGGAGCACAGATACGCAGTATTTT. It specifies CASSLGTGSTDTQYF.

This clone was found a few times. The rearrangement uses TRBV2 and TRBJ1-1; TRBD1 is a possible D gene (5 bases). Trimming took off 4 bases at V and 1 base at J, with 7 bases between the two ends. CDR1 is SNHLY, CDR2 FYNNEI, per germline. The CDR3 is 13 residues long. The DNA for the CDR3 is TGTGCCAGCAGTGGGGACTCGAACACTGAAGCTTTCTTT. This gives the protein CASSGDSNTEAFF.

This clone was observed a few times. V gene TRBV30 combines with J gene TRBJ2-7, with D perhaps matching TRBD1 or TRBD2 (6 bases each). Germline assignment: CDR1 GTSNPN and CDR2 SVGIG (reference sequence). With 2 bases removed from V and 3 bases from J, the gap between germline ends came to 17 bases. CDR3 size: 15 residues. The CDR3, as DNA: TGTGCCTGGAGTCTACCGGGGGCTGTTAGCTACGAGCAGTACTTC. It encodes CAWSLPGAVSYEQYF.

The chain combines TRBV9 with TRBJ2-7, with D tentatively TRBD2 (5 bases). Trimming cost V 2 bases and J 2 bases, with 8 bases left between them. The germline gives CDR1 SGDLS, CDR2 YYNGEE. The CDR3 contains 13 residues. In DNA form, the CDR3 reads TGTGCCAGCAGCGTCGGGGAACCCTACGAGCAGTACTTC. Translated: CASSVGEPYEQYF.

CDR3 sequence: CASSQARDRTNEQYF. As DNA, the CDR3 is TGCGCCAGCAGTCAAGCAAGGGACAGAACCAACGAGCAGTACTTC. The J gene is TRBJ2-7, the V gene TRBV23-1, with TRBD1 matching 7 bases. TRBV23-1 carries the ORF label, with uncertain function. V shed 2 bases and J 5 bases; nucleotides not matched to a gene: 9. The CDR3 is 15 amino acids.

This clone has more than one count but fewer than ten. The chain couples TRBV7-2 to TRBJ2-1, with 9 nucleotides matching TRBD2. Germline V gene lookup returns CDR1 SGHTA and CDR2 FQGNSA. The CDR3 sequence is 14 residues long. Trimming cost V 4 bases and J 6 bases; bases outside gene matches: 4. CDR3 amino acids: CASSSGTSSNEQFF. The CDR3 coding sequence is TGTGCCAGCAGCTCAGGGACTAGCAGCAATGAGCAGTTCTTC.

The chain links TRBV29-1 to TRBJ2-1, with D possibly being TRBD1 (6 bases). This CDR3 region has 15 residues. The ends were cut back, 5 bases at V and 3 bases at J, with 17 bases in the middle. The V gene's germline CDR1 is SQVTM and CDR2 ANQGSEA. The CDR3 region is CSVPTGTTVYNEQFF. The CDR3, as DNA: TGCAGCGTTCCTACAGGGACAACCGTCTACAATGAGCAGTTCTTC.

The chain couples TRBV7-2 to TRBJ2-1, with 11 bases that match TRBD2. Germline CDR1 and CDR2: SGHTA and FQGNSA. V dropped 3 bases and J dropped 8; count of bases not matched to a gene: 3. The CDR3 contains 14 residues. The CDR3 loop is CASSFSGGADEQFF. Written as DNA, the CDR3 is TGTGCCAGCAGCTTTAGCGGGGGGGCCGATGAGCAGTTCTTC.